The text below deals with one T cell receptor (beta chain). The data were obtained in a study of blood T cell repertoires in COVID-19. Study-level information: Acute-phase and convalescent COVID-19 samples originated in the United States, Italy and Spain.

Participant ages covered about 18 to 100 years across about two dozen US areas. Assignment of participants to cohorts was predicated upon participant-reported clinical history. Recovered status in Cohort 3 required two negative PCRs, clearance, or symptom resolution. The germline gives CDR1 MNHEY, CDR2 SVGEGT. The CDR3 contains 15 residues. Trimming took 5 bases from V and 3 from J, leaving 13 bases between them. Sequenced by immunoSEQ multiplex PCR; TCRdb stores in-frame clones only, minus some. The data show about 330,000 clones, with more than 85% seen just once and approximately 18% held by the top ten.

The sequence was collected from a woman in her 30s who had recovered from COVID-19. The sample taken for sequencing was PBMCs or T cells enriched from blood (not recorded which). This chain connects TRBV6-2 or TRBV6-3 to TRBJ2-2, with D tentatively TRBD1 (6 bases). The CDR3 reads CASSRRDTYTGELFF. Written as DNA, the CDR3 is TGTGCCAGCAGTCGCCGGGACACTTACACCGGGGAGCTGTTTTTT.